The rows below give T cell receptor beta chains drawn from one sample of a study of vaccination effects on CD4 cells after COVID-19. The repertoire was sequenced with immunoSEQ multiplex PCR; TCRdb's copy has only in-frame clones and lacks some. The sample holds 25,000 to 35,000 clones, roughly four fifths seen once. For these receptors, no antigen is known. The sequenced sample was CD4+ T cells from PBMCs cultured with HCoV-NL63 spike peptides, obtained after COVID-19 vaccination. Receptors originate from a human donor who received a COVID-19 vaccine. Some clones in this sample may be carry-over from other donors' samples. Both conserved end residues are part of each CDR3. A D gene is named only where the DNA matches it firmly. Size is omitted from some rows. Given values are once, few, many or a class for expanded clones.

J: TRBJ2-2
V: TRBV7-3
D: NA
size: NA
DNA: TGTGCCAGCAGCCTGAGCCCGGTGACTGCGAACACCGGGGAGCTGTTTTTT
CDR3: CASSLSPVTANTGELFF

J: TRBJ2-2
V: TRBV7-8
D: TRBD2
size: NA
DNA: TGTGCCAGCAGCTTAGTACGGCGGGGGTTAGGCACCGGGGAGCTGTTTTTT
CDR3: CASSLVRRGLGTGELFF

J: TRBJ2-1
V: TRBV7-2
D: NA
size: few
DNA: TGTGCCAGCAGCTCCGAACACCGTGGTGAGCAGTTCTTC
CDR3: CASSSEHRGEQFF

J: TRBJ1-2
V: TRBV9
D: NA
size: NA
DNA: TGTGCCAGCAGCACTCTTTCAGGGGATAACTATGGCTACACCTTC
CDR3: CASSTLSGDNYGYTF

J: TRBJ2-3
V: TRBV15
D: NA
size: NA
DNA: TGTGCCACCAGCAGAGATCCCTCCACAGATACGCAGTATTTT
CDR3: CATSRDPSTDTQYF

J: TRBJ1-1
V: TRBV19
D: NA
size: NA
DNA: TGTGCCAGTATTCCCGGACCCCCAAAGACTGAAGCTTTCTTT
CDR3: CASIPGPPKTEAFF

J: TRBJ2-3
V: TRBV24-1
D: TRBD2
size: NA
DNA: TGTGCCACCAGTGACCCCCGGGGGGTATCTAGCACAGATACGCAGTATTTT
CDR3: CATSDPRGVSSTDTQYF

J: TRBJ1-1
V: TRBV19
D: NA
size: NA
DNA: TGTGCCAGTAGTAGGTCCGTCATGAACACTGAAGCTTTCTTT
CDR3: CASSRSVMNTEAFF

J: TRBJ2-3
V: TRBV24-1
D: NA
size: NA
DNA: TGTGCCACCAGTGGGCCCTCGGGGGTTCGCACAGATACGCAGTATTTT
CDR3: CATSGPSGVRTDTQYF

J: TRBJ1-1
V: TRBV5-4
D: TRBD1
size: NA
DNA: TGTGCCAGCAGCCCGAGACAGGGGGCGAGCACTGAAGCTTTCTTT
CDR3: CASSPRQGASTEAFF

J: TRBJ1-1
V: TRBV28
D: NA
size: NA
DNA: TGTGCCAGCAGTTCCACAGGGCTGAACACTGAAGCTTTCTTT
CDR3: CASSSTGLNTEAFF

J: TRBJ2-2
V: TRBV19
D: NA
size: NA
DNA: TGTGCCAGTAGTATGTGGGGGCACACCGGGGAGCTGTTTTTT
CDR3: CASSMWGHTGELFF

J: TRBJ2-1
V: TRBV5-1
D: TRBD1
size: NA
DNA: TGCGCCAGCAGCTTGGGACAGGGGGACGATGAGCAGTTCTTC
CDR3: CASSLGQGDDEQFF

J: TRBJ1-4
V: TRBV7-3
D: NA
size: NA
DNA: TGTGCCAGCAGCTTAGGGCTTTTT
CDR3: CASSLGLF

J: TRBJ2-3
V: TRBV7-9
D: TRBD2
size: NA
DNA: TGTGCCAGCAGCTCCGGACTAGCGGGGAGCACAGATACGCAGTATTTT
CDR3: CASSSGLAGSTDTQYF

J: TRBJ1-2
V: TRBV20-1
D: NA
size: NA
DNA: TGCAGTGCTAGTATGGGAGTCGGGGTCGGCTACACCTTC
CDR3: CSASMGVGVGYTF

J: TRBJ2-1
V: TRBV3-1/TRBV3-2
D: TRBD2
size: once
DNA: TGTGCCAGCAGCCGAGTAAGGACTAGCAATGAGCAGTTCTTC
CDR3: CASSRVRTSNEQFF

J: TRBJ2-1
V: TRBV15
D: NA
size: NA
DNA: TGTGCCACCAGCAGCCAAGGGACCAACGGGCACAATGAGCAGTTCTTC
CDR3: CATSSQGTNGHNEQFF

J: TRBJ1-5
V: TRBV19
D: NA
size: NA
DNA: TGTGCCAGTAGTCCCCGTGGGGGGCATCAGCCCCAGCATTTT
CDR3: CASSPRGGHQPQHF

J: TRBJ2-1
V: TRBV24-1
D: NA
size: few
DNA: TGTGCCACCAGTGATTTGGGGTCCCGAGGCGGCAATGAGCAGTTCTTC
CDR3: CATSDLGSRGGNEQFF

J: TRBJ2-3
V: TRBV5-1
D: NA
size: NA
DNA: TGCGCCAGCAGCTTGGGGACTTCCAGAACGGCAGATACGCAGTATTTT
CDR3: CASSLGTSRTADTQYF

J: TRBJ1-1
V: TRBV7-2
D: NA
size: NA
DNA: TGTGCCAGCAGCTTAGCAGGGAGGACCACTGAAGCTTTCTTT
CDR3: CASSLAGRTTEAFF

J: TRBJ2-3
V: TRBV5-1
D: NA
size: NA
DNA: TGCGCCAGCAGCTTGGGCAACGGCCCGGGTACGCAGTATTTT
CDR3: CASSLGNGPGTQYF

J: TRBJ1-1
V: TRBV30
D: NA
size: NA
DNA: TGTGCCTGGAGTCGGACGGCAGGCGGAACTGAAGCTTTCTTT
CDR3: CAWSRTAGGTEAFF

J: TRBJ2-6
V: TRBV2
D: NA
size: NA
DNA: TGTGCCAGCCAAGACCGCAGCTCTGGGGCCAACGTCCTGACTTTC
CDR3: CASQDRSSGANVLTF

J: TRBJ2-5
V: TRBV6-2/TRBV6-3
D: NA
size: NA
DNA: TGTGCCAGCAGTTCAGTCCAAGAGACCCAGTACTTC
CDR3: CASSSVQETQYF

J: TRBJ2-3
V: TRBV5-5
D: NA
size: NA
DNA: TGTGCCAGCAGCTTGATGGTACTTTCAACAGATACGCAGTATTTT
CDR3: CASSLMVLSTDTQYF

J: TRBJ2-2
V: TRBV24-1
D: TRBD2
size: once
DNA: TGTGCCACCAGTGAGCGACTAGCGGGGGGTCCGTACACCGGGGAGCTGTTTTTT
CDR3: CATSERLAGGPYTGELFF

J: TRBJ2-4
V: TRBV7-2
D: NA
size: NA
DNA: TGTGCCAGCACCCTGAGTCGACAGGGAGGATTTCAGTACTTC
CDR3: CASTLSRQGGFQYF